What follows are 20 T cell receptor beta chains derived from one specimen sequenced in a study of blood T cell repertoires in COVID-19. Measured with immunoSEQ multiplex PCR; TCRdb has only the in-frame clones, and not every one. The sample lists 130,000 to 150,000 clones; just under 80% were seen once. Material for sequencing was peripheral blood. These TCRs come from a woman in her sixties with acute or convalescent COVID-19.

The rearrangement uses TRBV6-1 and TRBJ2-1; D remains unclear. This CDR3 spans 13 amino acids. V gave up 2 bases and J gave up 6 bases, with 8 bases separating them. Germline assignment: CDR1 MNHNS and CDR2 SASEGT. CDR3 sequence (DNA): TGTGCCAGCAGTGAACTGACTGCCAATGAGCAGTTCTTC. It is translated as CASSELTANEQFF.

The V call is TRBV5-1, the J call TRBJ2-7; 7 bases map to TRBD1. V lost 0 bases to trimming and J lost 2 bases; unmatched junction nucleotides: 5. Looked up from germline, CDR1 is SGHRS and CDR2 is YFSETQ. The CDR3 length is 15 residues. CDR3: CASSLEGGSTYEQYF. DNA for the CDR3: TGCGCCAGCAGCTTGGAAGGGGGCAGCACCTACGAGCAGTACTTC.

This rearrangement joins TRBV12-5 to TRBJ1-2; 11 nucleotides line up with TRBD1. Trimming at V came to 6 bases and at J to 3 bases, leaving 12 bases not matched to a gene. The CDR3 length is 17 residues. CDR1 and CDR2 (germline): LGHNT, FRNRAP. CDR3 bases: TGTGCTAGTGGCACCGGGACAGGGGGTATTGGCGACTATGGCTACACCTTC. This codes for CASGTGTGGIGDYGYTF. The complete variable domain, with remaining parts taken from reference TRBV12-5 and TRBJ1-2, reads DARVTQTPRHKVTEMGQEVTMRCQPILGHNTVFWYRQTMMQGLELLAYFRNRAPLDDSGMPKDRFSAEMPDATLATLKIQPSEPRDSAVYFCASGTGTGGIGDYGYTFGSGTRLTVV.

The chain is built from TRBV5-4 and TRBJ2-1; perhaps TRBD2 as D (6 bases). CDR3 length: 13 residues. Deletions cut 2 bases from V and 5 bases from J, with 8 bases between. Germline V lookup: CDR1 SGHNT, CDR2 YYREEE (reference sequence). The CDR3 sequence is CASSLWRDNEQFF. Here the CDR3 DNA reads TGTGCCAGCAGCTTATGGAGGGACAATGAGCAGTTCTTC.

The V and J genes are TRBV28 and TRBJ2-3, with a weak D call TRBD2 (6 bases). The length of the CDR3 is 15 residues. Germline assignment: CDR1 MDHEN and CDR2 SYDVKM. The ends were cut back, 6 bases at V and 6 bases at J, with 19 bases in the middle. The CDR3 coding sequence is TGTGCCAGCAGCCTCCTTAGGTCTAGCGTCGATACGCAGTATTTT. This codes for CASSLLRSSVDTQYF.

The V and J genes are TRBV5-6 and TRBJ2-3, with D tentatively TRBD1 (5 bases). The ends were cut back, 5 bases at V and 1 base at J, with 20 bases in the middle. Germline CDR1 is SGHDT and CDR2 is YYEEEE. The CDR3 covers 17 residues. The CDR3 sequence is CASRPGVQGKGTDTQYF. DNA for the CDR3: TGTGCCAGCAGGCCAGGAGTGCAGGGCAAGGGCACAGATACGCAGTATTTT.

The chain couples TRBV6-5 to TRBJ2-1; TRBD2 matches at 7 bases. With V trimmed by 7 bases and J by 1 base, 4 bases remained unmatched. Germline V CDR1 and CDR2: MNHEY, SVGAGI. The CDR3 length is 14 residues. The CDR3 region has the DNA TGTGCCAGCAAGAGACTAGCTTCCTACAATGAGCAGTTCTTC. This codes for CASKRLASYNEQFF.

This clone was found a few times. The chain uses TRBV2 and TRBJ1-2, with 10 bases fitting TRBD1. Germline V gene sequence: CDR1 SNHLY, CDR2 FYNNEI. The V segment lost 7 bases and the J segment 6 bases; nucleotides outside the gene matches: 8. This CDR3 spans 14 amino acids. The CDR3 region has the DNA TGTGCCAGCACCCCCACAGGGACAGGGGATGGCTACACCTTC. Its protein product is CASTPTGTGDGYTF.

The chain couples TRBV27 to TRBJ2-7; TRBD2 matches 7 bases. The germline CDR1 and CDR2 sequences are MNHEY and SMNVEV (reference sequence). The CDR3 is 15 residues long. After removal of 3 bases from V and 0 bases from J, the junction contained 5 bases not matched to a gene. In DNA form, the CDR3 reads TGTGCCAGCAGTTTGGGGGGGGTAAGCTCCTACGAGCAGTACTTC. Translating gives CASSLGGVSSYEQYF.

The sample holds a few counts of this clone. The chain is built from TRBV7-9 and TRBJ2-7; 7 nucleotides line up with TRBD1. Germline loops: CDR1 SEHNR, CDR2 FQNEAQ (reference sequence). This CDR3 has 12 amino acids. J lost 2 bases, V lost 11 bases, and 6 bases had no gene match. CDR3 sequence: CACDTGAYEQYF. The CDR3 DNA follows: TGTGCCTGTGATACAGGGGCCTACGAGCAGTACTTC.

The chain has TRBV11-2 and TRBJ2-3; D may be TRBD1 (6 bases). Germline values: CDR1 SGHAT, CDR2 FQNNGV. The CDR3 extends over 14 amino acids. V lost 3 bases, J lost 2 bases, and 9 bases lay in between. Here the CDR3 DNA reads TGTGCCAGCAGCTTCAGGGGTATCACAGATACGCAGTATTTT. Its protein product is CASSFRGITDTQYF.

The chain is built from TRBV3-1 (or the pseudogene TRBV3-2) and TRBJ1-2; D might be TRBD1 (6 bases). The CDR3 is made up of 14 amino acids. Trimming cost V 2 bases and J 8 bases, with 15 bases left between them. The V gene's germline CDR1 is LGHDT and CDR2 YNNKEL (reference sequence). The CDR3 sequence is CASSQNVQGKGYTF. In nucleotides, the CDR3 is TGTGCCAGCAGCCAAAATGTCCAGGGGAAGGGCTACACCTTC.

This clone has more than one count but fewer than ten. The rearrangement joins TRBV30 to TRBJ2-1, with a tentative D call TRBD2 (6 bases). In germline, CDR1 is GTSNPN, CDR2 SVGIG (reference sequence). The CDR3 sequence is 14 residues long. The V end lost 5 bases, the J end lost 2 bases, and 13 bases lay between the germline ends. The CDR3 sequence is CAWGWGLAYNEQFF. The CDR3 DNA is TGTGCCTGGGGGTGGGGACTCGCCTACAATGAGCAGTTCTTC.

In nucleotides, the CDR3 is TGCGCCAGCAGCCCTCTAGCGGGAGACCAAGAGACCCAGTACTTC. Translating gives CASSPLAGDQETQYF. The chain employs TRBV5-1 and TRBJ2-5; 10 bases are shared with TRBD2. Germline V gives CDR1 SGHRS, CDR2 YFSETQ. J lost 0 bases, V lost 4 bases, and 3 bases had no gene match. The CDR3 length is 15 residues. Together with reference TRBV5-1 and TRBJ2-5, the CDR3 gives the full variable domain: KAGVTQTPRYLIKTRGQQVTLSCSPISGHRSVSWYQQTPGQGLQFLFEYFSETQRNKGNFPGRFSGRQFSNSRSEMNVSTLELGDSALYLCASSPLAGDQETQYFGPGTRLLVL.

This chain uses TRBV14 with TRBJ2-7; the D gene is possibly TRBD1 (6 bases). V shed 1 base and J shed 3 bases, with 10 bases lying between them. CDR1 and CDR2 from the germline V gene are SGHDN and FVKESK. This CDR3 contains 14 residues. This chain's CDR3 is CASSQGQVLYEQYF. The CDR3 nucleotides are TGTGCCAGCAGCCAAGGACAGGTCCTCTACGAGCAGTACTTC.

This rearrangement joins TRBV7-6 to TRBJ1-1, with 9 bases matching TRBD1. Germline V gives CDR1 SGHVS, CDR2 FNYEAQ. The CDR3 extends over 15 amino acids. V was clipped by 5 bases and J by 0 bases; unmatched bases: 4. This CDR3 reads CASSVGQGMNTEAFF. DNA for the CDR3: TGTGCCAGCAGCGTGGGACAGGGAATGAACACTGAAGCTTTCTTT.

The chain has TRBV7-9 and TRBJ2-2; D call uncertain. Trimming pared 2 bases from V and 5 bases from J, leaving 12 bases between. The V gene's germline CDR1 is SEHNR and CDR2 FQNEAQ (reference sequence). This CDR3 comprises 15 residues. The chain's CDR3 is CASSLIAGSTGELFF. In DNA form, the CDR3 reads TGTGCCAGCAGCTTAATAGCTGGGTCAACCGGGGAGCTGTTTTTT.

This rearrangement joins TRBV27 to TRBJ2-7, with 10 bases aligning to TRBD1. CDR3 length: 15 residues. CDR1 and CDR2 (germline): MNHEY, SMNVEV (reference sequence). J gave up 1 base and V 0 bases, and 0 bases lay outside the gene matches. The CDR3 sequence: CASSLSGQGSYEQYF. The CDR3 bases are TGTGCCAGCAGTTTATCGGGACAGGGGTCCTACGAGCAGTACTTC.

The chain has TRBV5-6 and TRBJ2-7; 7 bases fit TRBD1. V dropped 3 bases and J dropped 5; count of bases not matched to a gene: 5. Germline V gene sequence: CDR1 SGHDT, CDR2 YYEEEE. The CDR3 extends over 13 amino acids. CDR3 coding DNA: TGTGCCAGCAGCTCCGACAGGGACCACGAGCAGTACTTC. Translated: CASSSDRDHEQYF.

This clone was observed a handful of times. The chain uses TRBV11-2 and TRBJ2-7; D call uncertain. Trimming removed 3 bases at V and 4 bases at J, with 13 bases between. The CDR3 loop spans 14 amino acids. Germline V CDR1 and CDR2: SGHAT, FQNNGV. The CDR3 DNA sequence: TGTGCCAGCAGCTTGTCTTCACACCAGTACGAGCAGTACTTC. Amino acids: CASSLSSHQYEQYF. Variable domain in full (rest from reference TRBV11-2 and TRBJ2-7): EAGVAQSPRYKIIEKRQSVAFWCNPISGHATLYWYQQILGQGPKLLIQFQNNGVVDDSQLPKDRFSAERLKGVDSTLKIQPAKLEDSAVYLCASSLSSHQYEQYFGPGTRLTVT.